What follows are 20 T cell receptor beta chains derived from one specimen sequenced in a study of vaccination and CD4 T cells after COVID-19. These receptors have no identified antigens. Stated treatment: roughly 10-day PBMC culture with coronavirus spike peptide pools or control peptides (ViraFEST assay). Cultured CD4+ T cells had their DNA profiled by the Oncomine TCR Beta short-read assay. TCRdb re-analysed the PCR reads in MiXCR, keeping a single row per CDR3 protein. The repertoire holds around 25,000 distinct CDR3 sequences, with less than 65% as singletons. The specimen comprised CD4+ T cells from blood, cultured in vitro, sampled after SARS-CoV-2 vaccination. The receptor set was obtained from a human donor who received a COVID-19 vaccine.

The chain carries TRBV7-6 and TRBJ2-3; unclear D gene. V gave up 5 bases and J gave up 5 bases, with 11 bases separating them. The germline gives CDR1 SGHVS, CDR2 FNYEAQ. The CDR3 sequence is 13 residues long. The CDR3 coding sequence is TGTGCCAGCAGCCATGGTCGTGGAGATACGCAGTATTTT. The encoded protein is CASSHGRGDTQYF. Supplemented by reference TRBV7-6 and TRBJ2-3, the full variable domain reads GAGVSQSPRYKVTKRGQDVALRCDPISGHVSLYWYRQALGQGPEFLTYFNYEAQQDKSGLPNDRFSAERPEGSISTLTIQRTEQRDSAMYRCASSHGRGDTQYFGPGTRLTVL.

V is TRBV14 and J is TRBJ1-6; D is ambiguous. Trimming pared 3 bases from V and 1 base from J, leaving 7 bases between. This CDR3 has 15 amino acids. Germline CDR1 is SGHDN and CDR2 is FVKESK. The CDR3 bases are TGTGCCAGCAGCCAGTTTAGGTCCTATAATTCACCCCTCCACTTT. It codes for CASSQFRSYNSPLHF.

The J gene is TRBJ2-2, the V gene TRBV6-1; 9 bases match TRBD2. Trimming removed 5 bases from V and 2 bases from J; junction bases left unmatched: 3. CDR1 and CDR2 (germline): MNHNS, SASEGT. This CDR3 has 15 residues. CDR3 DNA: TGTGCCAGCAGTCGGGGACTAGCAAACACCGGGGAGCTGTTTTTT. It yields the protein CASSRGLANTGELFF.

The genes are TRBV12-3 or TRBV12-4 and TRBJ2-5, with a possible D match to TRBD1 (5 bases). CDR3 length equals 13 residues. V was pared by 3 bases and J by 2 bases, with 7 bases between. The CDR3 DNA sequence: TGTGCCAGCAGTTTGGGGCGTCAAGAGACCCAGTACTTC. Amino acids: CASSLGRQETQYF.

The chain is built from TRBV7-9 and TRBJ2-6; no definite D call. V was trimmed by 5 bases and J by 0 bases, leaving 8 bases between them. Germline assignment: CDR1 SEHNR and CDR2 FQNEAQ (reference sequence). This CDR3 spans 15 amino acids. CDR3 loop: CASSRSVSGANVLTF. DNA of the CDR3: TGTGCCAGCAGCCGAAGCGTCTCTGGGGCCAACGTCCTGACTTTC.

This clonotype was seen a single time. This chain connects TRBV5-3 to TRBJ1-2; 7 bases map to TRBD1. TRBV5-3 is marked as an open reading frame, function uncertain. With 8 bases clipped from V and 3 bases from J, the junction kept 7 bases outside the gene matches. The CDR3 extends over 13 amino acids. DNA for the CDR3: TGTGCCAGCAGCCGGGACAGACACTATGGCTACACCTTC. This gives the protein CASSRDRHYGYTF.

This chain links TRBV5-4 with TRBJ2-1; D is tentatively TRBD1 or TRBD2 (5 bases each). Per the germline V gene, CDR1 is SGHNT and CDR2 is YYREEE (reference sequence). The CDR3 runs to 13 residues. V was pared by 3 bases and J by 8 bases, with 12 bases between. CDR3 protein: CASSWDQGDEQFF. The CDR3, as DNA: TGTGCCAGCAGCTGGGATCAGGGAGATGAGCAGTTCTTC.

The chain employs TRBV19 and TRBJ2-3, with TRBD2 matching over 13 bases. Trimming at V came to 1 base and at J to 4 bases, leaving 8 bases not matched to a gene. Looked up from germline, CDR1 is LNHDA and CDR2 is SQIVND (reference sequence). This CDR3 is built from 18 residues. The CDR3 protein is CASSIGLLAGGGADTQYF. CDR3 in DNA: TGTGCCAGTAGTATAGGTCTACTAGCGGGGGGGGGTGCAGATACGCAGTATTTT.

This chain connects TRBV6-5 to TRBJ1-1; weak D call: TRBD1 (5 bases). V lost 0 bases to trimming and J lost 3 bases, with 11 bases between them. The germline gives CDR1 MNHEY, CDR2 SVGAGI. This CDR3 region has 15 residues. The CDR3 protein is CASSYSVQGDTEAFF. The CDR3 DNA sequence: TGTGCCAGCAGTTACTCGGTTCAAGGGGACACTGAAGCTTTCTTT.

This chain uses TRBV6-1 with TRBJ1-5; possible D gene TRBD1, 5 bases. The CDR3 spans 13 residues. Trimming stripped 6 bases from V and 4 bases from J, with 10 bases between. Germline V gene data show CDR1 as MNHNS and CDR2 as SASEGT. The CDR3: CASSQQVNQPQHF. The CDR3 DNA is TGTGCCAGCAGCCAACAGGTAAATCAGCCCCAGCATTTT.

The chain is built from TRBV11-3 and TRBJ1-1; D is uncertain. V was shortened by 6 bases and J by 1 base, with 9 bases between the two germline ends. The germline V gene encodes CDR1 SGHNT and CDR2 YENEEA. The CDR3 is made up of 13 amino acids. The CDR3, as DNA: TGTGCCAGCAGTCGGGGAACGAACACTGAAGCTTTCTTT. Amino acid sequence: CASSRGTNTEAFF.

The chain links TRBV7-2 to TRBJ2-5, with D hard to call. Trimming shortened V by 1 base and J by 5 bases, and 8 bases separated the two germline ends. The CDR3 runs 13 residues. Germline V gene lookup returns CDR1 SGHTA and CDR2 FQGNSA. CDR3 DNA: TGTGCCAGCAGCTTAGGAGGACGGGAGACCCAGTACTTC. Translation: CASSLGGRETQYF. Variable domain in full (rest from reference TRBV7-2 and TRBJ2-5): GAGVSQSPSNKVTEKGKDVELRCDPISGHTALYWYRQSLGQGLEFLIYFQGNSAPDKSGLPSDRFSAERTGGSVSTLTIQRTQQEDSAVYLCASSLGGRETQYFGPGTRLLVL.

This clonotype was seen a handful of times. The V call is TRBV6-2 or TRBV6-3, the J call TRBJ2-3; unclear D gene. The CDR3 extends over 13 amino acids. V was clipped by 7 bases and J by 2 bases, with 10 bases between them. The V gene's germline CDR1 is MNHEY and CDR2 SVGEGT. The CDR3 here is CASIDGVTDTQYF. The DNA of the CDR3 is TGTGCCAGCATCGATGGGGTCACAGATACGCAGTATTTT.

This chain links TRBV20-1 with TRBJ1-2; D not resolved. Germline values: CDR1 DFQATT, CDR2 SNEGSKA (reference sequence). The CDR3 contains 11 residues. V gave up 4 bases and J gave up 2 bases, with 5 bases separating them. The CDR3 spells CSANGNYGYTF. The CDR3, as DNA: TGCAGTGCTAACGGAAACTATGGCTACACCTTC.

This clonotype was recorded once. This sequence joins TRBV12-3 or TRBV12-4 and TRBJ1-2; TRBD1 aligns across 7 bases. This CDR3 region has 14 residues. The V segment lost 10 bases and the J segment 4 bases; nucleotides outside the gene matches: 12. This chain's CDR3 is CATEPEGQLYGYTF. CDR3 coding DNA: TGTGCCACCGAACCAGAGGGACAGCTCTATGGCTACACCTTC.

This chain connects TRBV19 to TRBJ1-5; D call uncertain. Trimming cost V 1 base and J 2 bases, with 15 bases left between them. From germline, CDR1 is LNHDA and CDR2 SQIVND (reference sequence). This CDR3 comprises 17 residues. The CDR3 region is CASSIGTASYGNQPQHF. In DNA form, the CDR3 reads TGTGCCAGTAGTATAGGGACCGCGAGTTATGGCAATCAGCCCCAGCATTTT.

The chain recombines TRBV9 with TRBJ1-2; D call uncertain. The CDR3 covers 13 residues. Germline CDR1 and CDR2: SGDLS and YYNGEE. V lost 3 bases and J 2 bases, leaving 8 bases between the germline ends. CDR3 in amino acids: CASSANFNYGYTF. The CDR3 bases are TGTGCCAGCAGCGCCAACTTCAACTATGGCTACACCTTC.

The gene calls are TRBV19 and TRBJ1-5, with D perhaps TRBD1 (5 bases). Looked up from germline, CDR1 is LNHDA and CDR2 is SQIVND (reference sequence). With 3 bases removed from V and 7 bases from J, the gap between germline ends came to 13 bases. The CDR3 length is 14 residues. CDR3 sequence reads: CASSMSGGEQPQHF. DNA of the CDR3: TGTGCCAGTAGTATGAGCGGGGGAGAGCAGCCCCAGCATTTT.

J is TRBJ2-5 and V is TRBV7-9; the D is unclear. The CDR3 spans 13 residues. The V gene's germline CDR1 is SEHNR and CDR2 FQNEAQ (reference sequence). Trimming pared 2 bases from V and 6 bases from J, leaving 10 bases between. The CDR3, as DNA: TGTGCCAGCAGCTTATACGGCGCGAAGACCCAGTACTTC. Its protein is CASSLYGAKTQYF.

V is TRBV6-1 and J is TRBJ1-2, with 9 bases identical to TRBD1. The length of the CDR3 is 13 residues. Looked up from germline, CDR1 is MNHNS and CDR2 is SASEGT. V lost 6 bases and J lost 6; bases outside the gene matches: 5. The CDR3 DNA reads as TGTGCCAGCAGGCGACAGGGGGGCGATGGCTACACCTTC. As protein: CASRRQGGDGYTF.